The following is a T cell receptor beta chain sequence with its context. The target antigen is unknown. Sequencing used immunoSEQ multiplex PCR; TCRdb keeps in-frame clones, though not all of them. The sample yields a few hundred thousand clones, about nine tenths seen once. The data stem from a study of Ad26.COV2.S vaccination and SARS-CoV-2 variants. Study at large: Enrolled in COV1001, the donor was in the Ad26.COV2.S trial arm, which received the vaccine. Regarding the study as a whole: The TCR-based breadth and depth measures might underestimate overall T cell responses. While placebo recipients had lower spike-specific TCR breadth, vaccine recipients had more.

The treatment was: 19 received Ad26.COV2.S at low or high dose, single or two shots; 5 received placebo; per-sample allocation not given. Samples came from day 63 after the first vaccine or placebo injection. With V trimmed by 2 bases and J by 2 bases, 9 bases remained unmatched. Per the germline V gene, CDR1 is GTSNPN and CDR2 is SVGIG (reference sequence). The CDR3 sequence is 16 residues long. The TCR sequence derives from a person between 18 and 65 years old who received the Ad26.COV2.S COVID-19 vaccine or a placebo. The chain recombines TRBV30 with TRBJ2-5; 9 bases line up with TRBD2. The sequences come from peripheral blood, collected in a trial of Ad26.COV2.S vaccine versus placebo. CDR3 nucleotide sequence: TGTGCCTGGAGTCTTAGCGGGGGACGGTGGCAAGAGACCCAGTACTTC. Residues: CAWSLSGGRWQETQYF.